These T cell receptor beta chains were read from a single sample in a study of blood T cell repertoires in COVID-19. The data were produced by immunoSEQ multiplex PCR, yet TCRdb's version contains in-frame clones alone and is incomplete. The data contain about 200,000 clones, over 75% of them singletons. The sequenced sample consisted of peripheral blood. These receptors all come from a man aged 50 to 60 with acute or convalescent COVID-19. Both conserved end residues are part of each CDR3. D genes are given only for firm matches. Expanded clones are given a class, and other clones once, few, many or no size at all.

size: once; J: TRBJ2-5; D: TRBD2; V: TRBV11-2; DNA: TGTGCCAGCAAACGCGGTGTAGCGGGGGGGCAAGAGACCCAGTACTTC; CDR3: CASKRGVAGGQETQYF
size: -; J: TRBJ2-7; D: TRBD1; V: TRBV16; DNA: TGTGCCAGCAGCCCGGGACAGGGGTACGAGCAGTACTTC; CDR3: CASSPGQGYEQYF
size: -; J: TRBJ2-3; D: TRBD2; V: TRBV7-3; DNA: TGTGCCAGCAGCTTAAGGGCTAGCGGGGGCCGAGATACGCAGTATTTT; CDR3: CASSLRASGGRDTQYF
size: -; J: TRBJ2-7; D: TRBD1; V: TRBV7-3; DNA: TGTGCCAGCAGCTTAACTGACAGGGGATACGAGCAGTACTTC; CDR3: CASSLTDRGYEQYF
size: -; J: TRBJ2-7; D: -; V: TRBV11-2; DNA: TGTGCCAGCAGCAACCGGGGGAGCTCCTACGAGCAGTACTTC; CDR3: CASSNRGSSYEQYF
size: -; J: TRBJ2-7; D: -; V: TRBV6-6; DNA: TGTGCCAGCAGTTACTCGGCACCGGGGGACGAGCAGTACTTC; CDR3: CASSYSAPGDEQYF
size: -; J: TRBJ2-3; D: -; V: TRBV3-1/TRBV3-2; DNA: TGTGCCAGCAGCCAGGCACAGGGCACAGATACGCAGTATTTT; CDR3: CASSQAQGTDTQYF
size: -; J: TRBJ1-6; D: TRBD1; V: TRBV11-2; DNA: TGTGCCAGCAGCTTAGAGACAGGGCAAAATTCACCCCTCCACTTT; CDR3: CASSLETGQNSPLHF
size: once; J: TRBJ1-2; D: -; V: TRBV5-1; DNA: TGCGCCAGCAGCTTCCAGACGGGGGCTAACTATGGCTACACCTTC; CDR3: CASSFQTGANYGYTF
size: -; J: TRBJ1-2; D: -; V: TRBV6-5; DNA: TGTGCCAGCAGTTACTTGGGGGGTGGCTACACCTTC; CDR3: CASSYLGGGYTF
size: -; J: TRBJ2-3; D: -; V: TRBV5-1; DNA: TGCGCCAGCAGCCCCGGGACACAGTACACAGATACGCAGTATTTT; CDR3: CASSPGTQYTDTQYF
size: -; J: TRBJ1-3; D: -; V: TRBV5-1; DNA: TGCGCCAGCAGCCTGGACAGCCGCTCTGGAAACACCATATATTTT; CDR3: CASSLDSRSGNTIYF
size: once; J: TRBJ2-1; D: -; V: TRBV19; DNA: TGTGCCAGTAGTATAGGGGGGCGATTGAATGAGCAGTTCTTC; CDR3: CASSIGGRLNEQFF
size: few; J: TRBJ1-6; D: -; V: TRBV7-9; DNA: TGTGCCAGCAGCCCGGACAGCCCCGTTACCCTCCACTTT; CDR3: CASSPDSPVTLHF
size: once; J: TRBJ2-1; D: TRBD2; V: TRBV7-6; DNA: TGTGCCAGCAGCTTCAGTCCGGGGGGGCTGTCCTACAATGAGCAGTTCTTC; CDR3: CASSFSPGGLSYNEQFF
size: once; J: TRBJ2-1; D: TRBD1; V: TRBV19; DNA: TGTGCCAGTAGTAGTGCCGGGACAGGAGACAATGAGCAGTTCTTC; CDR3: CASSSAGTGDNEQFF
size: -; J: TRBJ1-4; D: TRBD1; V: TRBV5-1; DNA: TGCGCCAGCAGCCGTCCCGGGACAGGGGGAGAAAAACTGTTTTTT; CDR3: CASSRPGTGGEKLFF
size: once; J: TRBJ1-3; D: TRBD1; V: TRBV2; DNA: TGTGCCAGCAGTGGGGACAGCCTAGGAAACACCATATATTTT; CDR3: CASSGDSLGNTIYF
size: once; J: TRBJ1-1; D: -; V: TRBV2; DNA: TGTGCCAGCCGGGGAATTACTGAAGCTTTCTTT; CDR3: CASRGITEAFF
size: -; J: TRBJ2-5; D: TRBD2; V: TRBV6-5; DNA: TGTGCCAGCAGCTCAATAGCGGGAAGGGCCCAGTACTTC; CDR3: CASSSIAGRAQYF
size: -; J: TRBJ2-3; D: TRBD1; V: TRBV19; DNA: TGTGCCAGTAGTGGACAGGGGCTCACAGATACGCAGTATTTT; CDR3: CASSGQGLTDTQYF
size: -; J: TRBJ2-5; D: TRBD1; V: TRBV3-1/TRBV3-2; DNA: TGTGCCAGCAGCCCCCCTGGACAGGGGGATGAGACCCAGTACTTC; CDR3: CASSPPGQGDETQYF
size: -; J: TRBJ2-1; D: TRBD2; V: TRBV10-2; DNA: TGCGCCAGCCGAGTTCGACTAGCGGACTACAATGAGCAGTTCTTC; CDR3: CASRVRLADYNEQFF
size: once; J: TRBJ1-1; D: TRBD1; V: TRBV7-9; DNA: TGTGCCAGCAATCCGCAGGGGGGTGTCACTGAAGCTTTCTTT; CDR3: CASNPQGGVTEAFF
size: -; J: TRBJ2-2; D: TRBD1; V: TRBV2; DNA: TGTGCCAGCAGCTTGATGTGGACAGGGGACACCGGGGAGCTGTTTTTT; CDR3: CASSLMWTGDTGELFF
size: -; J: TRBJ2-7; D: TRBD1; V: TRBV25-1; DNA: TGTGCCAGCAGTGAACCCGGGGCAGGGGGCGAGTACGAGCAGTACTTC; CDR3: CASSEPGAGGEYEQYF
size: -; J: TRBJ1-6; D: TRBD1; V: TRBV2; DNA: TGTGCCAGCAGAGGACAGGGGAATTCACCCCTCCACTTT; CDR3: CASRGQGNSPLHF
size: -; J: TRBJ2-1; D: TRBD1; V: TRBV7-8; DNA: TGTGCCAGCAGCGACCGGGACAGGGCTCTTCACAATGAGCAGTTCTTC; CDR3: CASSDRDRALHNEQFF
size: -; J: TRBJ2-5; D: TRBD2; V: TRBV5-8; DNA: TGTGCCAGCGGTCAGGGACTAGCGGGCCAAGAGACCCAGTACTTC; CDR3: CASGQGLAGQETQYF
size: -; J: TRBJ1-1; D: TRBD1; V: TRBV5-1; DNA: TGCGCCAGCAGCCGGGACAGGGACACTGAAGCTTTCTTT; CDR3: CASSRDRDTEAFF
size: once; J: TRBJ2-1; D: TRBD2; V: TRBV5-1; DNA: TGCGCCAGCAGCCCCCTGTGGGGGGGATACAATGAGCAGTTCTTC; CDR3: CASSPLWGGYNEQFF
size: -; J: TRBJ1-1; D: -; V: TRBV5-1; DNA: TGCGCCAGCAGCCAACAGGGGAACACTGAAGCTTTCTTT; CDR3: CASSQQGNTEAFF
size: -; J: TRBJ2-5; D: -; V: TRBV30; DNA: TGTGCCTGGTGCAGGGGGGACGCAGGGACCCAGTACTTC; CDR3: CAWCRGDAGTQYF
size: -; J: TRBJ1-4; D: -; V: TRBV19; DNA: TGTGCCAGTAGTACGAGACAGACTAATGAAAAACTGTTTTTT; CDR3: CASSTRQTNEKLFF
size: once; J: TRBJ1-1; D: TRBD1; V: TRBV10-3; DNA: TGTGCCATCAGTGATTCCGGGACAGTGAACACTGAAGCTTTCTTT; CDR3: CAISDSGTVNTEAFF
size: -; J: TRBJ1-1; D: -; V: TRBV13; DNA: TGTGCCAGCAGCTTCCAAAAGAACACTGAAGCTTTCTTT; CDR3: CASSFQKNTEAFF
size: medium-sized; J: TRBJ2-1; D: TRBD2; V: TRBV9; DNA: TGTGCCAGCAGCCCAAGCTCTAAGCGGGGGGGCGGAGGGAATGAGCAGTTCTTC; CDR3: CASSPSSKRGGGGNEQFF
size: -; J: TRBJ1-2; D: TRBD1; V: TRBV7-9; DNA: TGTGCCAGCAGCTTAGGACAGGGGGCGGGGTATGGCTACACCTTC; CDR3: CASSLGQGAGYGYTF
size: once; J: TRBJ1-6; D: -; V: TRBV11-2; DNA: TGTGCCAGCAGCTTAGAACAGGGTGGCTATAATTCACCCCTCCACTTT; CDR3: CASSLEQGGYNSPLHF
size: -; J: TRBJ2-3; D: -; V: TRBV11-2; DNA: TGTGCCAGCAGCTTAGGTCTGAGCACAGATACGCAGTATTTT; CDR3: CASSLGLSTDTQYF
size: once; J: TRBJ1-2; D: -; V: TRBV5-1; DNA: TGCGCCAGCAGCCCGGACAGACCGTTAAAATTGGGCTATGGCTACACCTTC; CDR3: CASSPDRPLKLGYGYTF
size: once; J: TRBJ1-2; D: -; V: TRBV14; DNA: TGTGCCAGCAGCCAAGTAGCGGGCGCGAACTATGGCTACACCTTC; CDR3: CASSQVAGANYGYTF
size: -; J: TRBJ2-3; D: TRBD1; V: TRBV10-3; DNA: TGTGCCATCAGTGAGTCCCCGGGACAGGGTTCCGACACAGATACGCAGTATTTT; CDR3: CAISESPGQGSDTDTQYF